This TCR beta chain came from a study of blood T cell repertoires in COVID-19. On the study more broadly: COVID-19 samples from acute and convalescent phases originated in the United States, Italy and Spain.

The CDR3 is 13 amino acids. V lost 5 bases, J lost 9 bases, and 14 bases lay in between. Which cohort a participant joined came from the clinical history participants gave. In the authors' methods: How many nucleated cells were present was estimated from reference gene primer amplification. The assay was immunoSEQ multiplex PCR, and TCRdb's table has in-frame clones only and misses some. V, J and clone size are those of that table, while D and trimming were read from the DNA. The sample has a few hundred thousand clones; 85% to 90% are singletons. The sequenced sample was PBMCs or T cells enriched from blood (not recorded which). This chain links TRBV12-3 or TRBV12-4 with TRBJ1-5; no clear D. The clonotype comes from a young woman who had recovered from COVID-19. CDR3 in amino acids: CASSLGQGRPQHF. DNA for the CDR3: TGTGCCAGCAGTCTGGGCCAAGGGAGGCCCCAGCATTTT.